These 23 T cell receptor beta chains were sequenced from one sample in a study of memory CD4+ T cells and cytomegalovirus serostatus. Sequencing was performed with immunoSEQ multiplex PCR; in TCRdb, only in-frame clones are kept and a portion is missing. The sample shows about 57,000 clones, around 85% of them seen only once. The sort gate was single viable CD3+CD4+CD8-CD45RO+ cells for memory CD4+ T cells. The sample comprised memory CD4+ T cells from blood. These receptors originate from an adult in good health and CMV-seronegative.

This clone showed up just once. V gene TRBV6-1 combines with J gene TRBJ2-1; 10 bases fit TRBD2. Germline V CDR1 and CDR2: MNHNS, SASEGT. With 10 bases clipped from V and 8 bases from J, the junction kept 8 bases outside the gene matches. CDR3 length: 13 residues. The CDR3 is CATRGTSVHEQFF. DNA of the CDR3: TGTGCCACCCGGGGGACTAGCGTGCATGAGCAGTTCTTC.

The chain uses TRBV7-8 and TRBJ2-7; maybe TRBD2 (6 bases). CDR3 length equals 15 residues. V lost 7 bases, J lost 3 bases, and 19 bases lay in between. The germline V gene encodes CDR1 SGHVS and CDR2 FQNEAQ. CDR3 DNA sequence: TGTGCCAGCAATACTCGCGGAGGGAAAAGCTACGAGCAGTACTTC. It encodes CASNTRGGKSYEQYF.

The V and J genes are TRBV5-1 and TRBJ2-2; TRBD2 matches 11 bases. The CDR3 sequence is 15 residues long. The germline gives CDR1 SGHRS, CDR2 YFSETQ. After removal of 4 bases from V and 4 bases from J, the junction contained 3 bases not matched to a gene. CDR3 nucleotide sequence: TGCGCCAGCAGCGGGGGGACTAGCGGCACCGGGGAGCTGTTTTTT. Protein product: CASSGGTSGTGELFF. Using reference TRBV5-1 and TRBJ2-2 for the parts outside the CDR3, the full variable domain is KAGVTQTPRYLIKTRGQQVTLSCSPISGHRSVSWYQQTPGQGLQFLFEYFSETQRNKGNFPGRFSGRQFSNSRSEMNVSTLELGDSALYLCASSGGTSGTGELFFGEGSRLTVL.

The rearrangement uses TRBV19 and TRBJ1-3; possible D gene TRBD1, 5 bases. The CDR3 has 13 amino acids. Germline V gives CDR1 LNHDA, CDR2 SQIVND (reference sequence). Trimming removed 6 bases at V and 5 bases at J, with 11 bases between. The CDR3 loop is CASSGTARNTIYF. DNA for the CDR3: TGTGCCAGTAGCGGGACCGCCCGAAACACCATATATTTT. Variable domain in full (rest from reference TRBV19 and TRBJ1-3): DGGITQSPKYLFRKEGQNVTLSCEQNLNHDAMYWYRQDPGQGLRLIYYSQIVNDFQKGDIAEGYSVSREKKESFPLTVTSAQKNPTAFYLCASSGTARNTIYFGEGSWLTVV.

The V and J genes are TRBV28 and TRBJ2-7, with D possibly being TRBD1 (5 bases). The CDR3 contains 13 residues. From germline, CDR1 is MDHEN and CDR2 SYDVKM. Trimming stripped 6 bases from V and 4 bases from J, with 13 bases between. CDR3 in amino acids: CASSPQGLYEQYF. The CDR3 DNA follows: TGTGCCAGCAGCCCTCAGGGCCTATACGAGCAGTACTTC.

In this sample, this clone turned up a few times. The V call is TRBV6-5, the J call TRBJ2-5; TRBD2 might be the D (6 bases). Looked up from germline, CDR1 is MNHEY and CDR2 is SVGAGI. The CDR3 spans 13 residues. The V gene lost 9 bases and the J gene lost 2 bases, with 13 bases spanning the gap. The CDR3 protein is CASFRDSQETQYF. The CDR3 nucleotides are TGTGCCAGTTTCCGGGACTCGCAAGAGACCCAGTACTTC.

This clone was observed a handful of times. This rearrangement joins TRBV30 to TRBJ1-1; 9 nucleotides line up with TRBD1. With 1 base clipped from V and 8 bases from J, the junction kept 8 bases outside the gene matches. Germline loops: CDR1 GTSNPN, CDR2 SVGIG (reference sequence). This CDR3 contains 14 residues. CDR3 DNA sequence: TGTGCCTGGAGTGGGGACAGGGAAGTGGTAGAAGCTTTCTTT. It yields the protein CAWSGDREVVEAFF.

The CDR3 sequence is CASGTGAAFF. The CDR3, as DNA: TGCGCCAGCGGGACAGGGGCAGCTTTCTTT. V and J are TRBV10-2 and TRBJ1-1; 10 bases are shared with TRBD1. The CDR3 runs to 10 residues. Trimming at V came to 8 bases and at J to 10 bases, leaving 1 base not matched to a gene. Germline V gene lookup returns CDR1 WSHSY and CDR2 SAAADI.

The gene calls are TRBV30 and TRBJ2-7; D gene ambiguous. In germline, CDR1 is GTSNPN, CDR2 SVGIG (reference sequence). Trimming took 0 bases from V and 3 from J, leaving 9 bases between them. The CDR3 runs 13 residues. Here the CDR3 DNA reads TGTGCCTGGAGTGTACCCAGCAACTACGAGCAGTACTTC. It encodes CAWSVPSNYEQYF. Filled out from reference TRBV30 and TRBJ2-7, the complete variable domain reads SQTIHQWPATLVQPVGSPLSLECTVEGTSNPNLYWYRQAAGRGLQLLFYSVGIGQISSEVPQNLSASRPQDRQFILSSKKLLLSDSGFYLCAWSVPSNYEQYFGPGTRLTVT.

V and J are TRBV6-1 and TRBJ2-1; TRBD2 agrees at 9 bases. Germline V gene sequence: CDR1 MNHNS, CDR2 SASEGT. With 8 bases clipped from V and 9 bases from J, the junction kept 8 bases outside the gene matches. This CDR3 is built from 13 residues. The CDR3 DNA is TGTGCCAGCCAAACAAGCGGGAGGTTTGAGCAGTTCTTC. It is translated as CASQTSGRFEQFF.

The chain is built from TRBV27 and TRBJ1-1; a possible D gene is TRBD1 (6 bases). V lost 6 bases, J lost 1 base, and 9 bases lay in between. Germline V gene data show CDR1 as MNHEY and CDR2 as SMNVEV (reference sequence). The CDR3 spans 13 residues. The CDR3 reads CASRLQGNTEAFF. As DNA, the CDR3 is TGTGCCAGCAGGTTACAGGGGAACACTGAAGCTTTCTTT.

This clone was counted only a few times. V gene TRBV11-1 combines with J gene TRBJ1-6; D is undetermined. Trimming shortened V by 3 bases and J by 7 bases, and 10 bases separated the two germline ends. Germline CDR1 reads SGHAT; CDR2 reads FQDESV (reference sequence). The CDR3 is 14 residues long. CDR3 region: CASSFSRSNSPLHF. CDR3 DNA sequence: TGTGCCAGCAGCTTTTCACGGTCGAATTCACCCCTCCACTTT.

This chain links TRBV5-1 with TRBJ2-7; no clear D gene. CDR3 length: 14 residues. Per the germline V gene, CDR1 is SGHRS and CDR2 is YFSETQ. V lost 4 bases and J lost 0, with 11 bases in between. The CDR3 DNA reads TGCGCCAGCAGCGTCGCACCTGCCTCCTACGAGCAGTACTTC. The encoded protein is CASSVAPASYEQYF.

V usage is TRBV6-1 and J usage is TRBJ2-3, with 11 bases that match TRBD2. Germline V gene data show CDR1 as MNHNS and CDR2 as SASEGT. This CDR3 spans 16 amino acids. V shed 4 bases, J shed 4 bases, and the junction held 7 bases outside the gene matches. CDR3 DNA: TGTGCCAGCAGTGCCATAGCGGGAGGGCGGGCAGATACGCAGTATTTT. This sequence encodes CASSAIAGGRADTQYF.

This clone has more than one count but fewer than ten. The CDR3 nucleotides read TGTGCCATTCCGAGGACTCATAACTCTGGAAACACCATATATTTT. Encoded protein: CAIPRTHNSGNTIYF. V gene TRBV27 combines with J gene TRBJ1-3; no clear D gene. The CDR3 runs 15 residues. V lost 10 bases and J 0 bases, leaving 16 bases between the germline ends. From germline, CDR1 is MNHEY and CDR2 SMNVEV (reference sequence).

For the CDR3, the DNA is TGTGCCAGCAGCTTACGGGCGAGTGGGGAGCAGTACTTC. This codes for CASSLRASGEQYF. The chain employs TRBV13 and TRBJ2-7; D gene unclear. V was pared by 2 bases and J by 7 bases, with 12 bases between. The CDR3 covers 13 residues. Per germline, CDR1 PRHDT and CDR2 FYEKMQ (reference sequence).

The J gene is TRBJ1-3, the V gene TRBV5-1; the match to TRBD1 covers 11 bases. V shed 0 bases, J shed 2 bases, and the junction held 7 bases outside the gene matches. Germline lookup yields CDR1 SGHRS and CDR2 YFSETQ. The CDR3 loop spans 18 amino acids. The CDR3 nucleotides read TGCGCCAGCAGCTTGGGATACGGGGACAGGGGGACTGGAAACACCATATATTTT. Amino acid sequence: CASSLGYGDRGTGNTIYF.

V is TRBV7-8 and J is TRBJ1-1, with a tentative D call TRBD1 (6 bases). The CDR3 consists of 15 residues. CDR1 is SGHVS, CDR2 FQNEAQ, per germline. The V gene lost 6 bases and the J gene lost 3 bases, with 17 bases spanning the gap. CDR3 region: CASSLLGTFDTEAFF. The CDR3 coding sequence is TGTGCCAGCAGTTTACTTGGGACATTTGACACTGAAGCTTTCTTT. The variable domain in full, completed from reference TRBV7-8 and TRBJ1-1, reads GAGVSQSPRYKVAKRGQDVALRCDPISGHVSLFWYQQALGQGPEFLTYFQNEAQLDKSGLPSDRFFAERPEGSVSTLKIQRTQQEDSAVYLCASSLLGTFDTEAFFGQGTRLTVV.

This clone has just one count. The J gene is TRBJ2-5, the V gene TRBV5-6, with 10 nucleotides matching TRBD1. The J call is uncertain, as TRBJ2-7 better fits the DNA end. The CDR3 loop spans 14 amino acids. Looked up from germline, CDR1 is SGHDT and CDR2 is YYEEEE. The CDR3: CASSGRTGGYEQYF. The CDR3 DNA follows: TGTGCCAGCAGCGGAAGGACAGGGGGATACGAGCAGTACTTC.

The chain is built from TRBV6-5 and TRBJ2-7; the D gene could be TRBD1 or TRBD2 (5 bases each). Germline-derived CDR1 and CDR2 are MNHEY and SVGAGI. The CDR3 runs 14 residues. Trimming removed 0 bases at V and 6 bases at J, with 12 bases between. Here the CDR3 reads CASSYSFRGREQYF. The CDR3 coding sequence is TGTGCCAGCAGTTACTCGTTCCGGGGCCGCGAGCAGTACTTC.

The genes are TRBV7-6 and TRBJ1-2; TRBD1 is a possible D gene (6 bases). Germline V gene lookup returns CDR1 SGHVS and CDR2 FNYEAQ. Trimming left V 1 base short and J 8 bases short, with 17 bases between. This CDR3 spans 15 amino acids. The CDR3 loop is CASSLEPGEGEGYTF. DNA for the CDR3: TGTGCCAGCAGCTTAGAACCAGGGGAAGGGGAAGGCTACACCTTC.

The chain recombines TRBV18 with TRBJ1-1; D perhaps matches TRBD1 (5 bases). The CDR3 is 13 residues long. The germline V gene encodes CDR1 KGHSH and CDR2 LQKENI. V lost 6 bases and J lost 4, with 12 bases in between. CDR3 in amino acids: CASSDGAGTEAFF. In DNA, the CDR3 is TGTGCCAGCTCGGACGGGGCCGGCACTGAAGCTTTCTTT.

V is TRBV15 and J is TRBJ1-3; D remains ambiguous. Germline loops: CDR1 LNHNV, CDR2 YYDKDF (reference sequence). This CDR3 is built from 13 residues. V dropped 9 bases and J dropped 1 base, with 10 bases sitting between them. The chain's CDR3 is CATGSGSGNTIYF. Written as DNA, the CDR3 is TGTGCCACGGGCTCCGGTTCTGGAAACACCATATATTTT.